The rows below give T cell receptor beta chains drawn from one sample of a study of tumor-infiltrating lymphocytes in oesophageal squamous cell carcinoma. Each CDR3 protein gets one entry after TCRdb re-called the PCR reads with MiXCR. Counted here are approximately 12,000 distinct CDR3 sequences, approximately 50% occurring once; the ten biggest clones make up roughly 13%. The sequenced material came from normal esophageal tissue next to the tumor. The origin of the receptors is a male donor with esophageal squamous cell carcinoma. Both conserved end residues are part of each CDR3. Fields, in order: V gene, D gene, clone size, J gene, CDR3 protein, CDR3 DNA. A D gene is named only where the DNA matches it firmly. Clone size is not always given. Where it is, it says once, few, many or a class for expanded clones.

TRBV7-2	NA	few	TRBJ1-2	CASRWMQSGYTF	TGTGCCAGCAGGTGGATGCAGAGTGGCTACACCTTC
TRBV6-6	NA	NA	TRBJ2-3	CATTGGGPTDTQYF	TGTGCCACCACCGGCGGAGGGCCCACAGATACGCAGTATTTT
TRBV7-3	NA	NA	TRBJ2-7	CASSIGHLYEQYF	TGTGCCAGCAGCATCGGACACCTATACGAGCAGTACTTC
TRBV5-1	NA	many	TRBJ2-1	CASSLVGPPNEQFF	TGCGCCAGCAGCTTGGTCGGCCCGCCCAATGAGCAGTTCTTC
TRBV10-3	TRBD1	once	TRBJ2-6	CAINRQGVAGANVLTF	TGTGCCATCAACCGACAGGGGGTGGCTGGGGCCAACGTCCTGACTTTC
TRBV28	NA	many	TRBJ1-5	CASSPGLGIRPQHF	TGTGCCAGCAGTCCGGGACTGGGGATTCGGCCCCAGCATTTT
TRBV28	TRBD2	many	TRBJ2-7	CASSRSGRHYEQYF	TGTGCCAGCAGCCGTAGCGGGAGACACTACGAGCAGTACTTC
TRBV6-4	TRBD2	NA	TRBJ2-3	CASSDGTSGSTDTQYF	TGTGCCAGCAGTGACGGGACTAGCGGGAGCACAGATACGCAGTATTTT
TRBV24-1	TRBD2	NA	TRBJ2-1	CATSGTSGRGTYNEQFF	TGTGCCACCTCCGGGACTAGCGGGAGGGGGACCTACAATGAGCAGTTCTTC
TRBV10-3	TRBD1	NA	TRBJ1-5	CATTGGRFNSNQPQHF	TGTGCCACTACAGGGGGCAGGTTTAATAGCAATCAGCCCCAGCATTTT
TRBV7-3	NA	medium-sized	TRBJ2-2	CASTPESNTGELFF	TGTGCCAGCACCCCTGAATCGAACACCGGGGAGCTGTTTTTT
TRBV6-8	TRBD2	NA	TRBJ2-1	CASSSTRREGNEQFF	TGTGCCAGCAGTTCGACTAGGAGGGAGGGCAATGAGCAGTTCTTC
TRBV7-2	TRBD1	NA	TRBJ2-1	CASSPQGQGHNEQFF	TGTGCCAGCAGCCCCCAGGGACAGGGGCACAATGAGCAGTTCTTC
TRBV10-3	NA	NA	TRBJ2-5	CAINLRPGETQYF	TGTGCCATCAACCTCCGTCCCGGAGAGACCCAGTACTTC
TRBV7-2	NA	few	TRBJ2-1	CASGSRGRNEQFF	TGTGCCAGCGGGAGCCGGGGCCGCAATGAGCAGTTCTTC
TRBV4-2	TRBD2	NA	TRBJ2-7	CASSQEPSGSYEQYF	TGTGCCAGCAGCCAAGAACCTAGCGGGAGCTACGAGCAGTACTTC
TRBV7-8	TRBD1	few	TRBJ1-2	CASSQEGQGAGGYTF	TGTGCCAGCAGCCAGGAGGGACAGGGGGCTGGTGGCTACACCTTC
TRBV7-6	NA	many	TRBJ2-5	CASSLVSWETQYF	TGTGCCAGCAGCTTAGTAAGCTGGGAGACCCAGTACTTC
TRBV6-1	TRBD1	NA	TRBJ2-7	CASRRGQGTYEQYF	TGTGCCAGCAGGAGAGGACAGGGAACCTACGAGCAGTACTTC
TRBV12-3/TRBV12-4	NA	NA	TRBJ2-1	CASSSLQGPNEQFF	TGTGCCAGCAGCTCCCTACAGGGTCCCAATGAGCAGTTCTTC
TRBV24-1	NA	few	TRBJ2-5	CATSAPLARGGETQYF	TGTGCCACCAGTGCCCCCCTAGCCAGAGGGGGAGAGACCCAGTACTTC
TRBV11-3	TRBD2	NA	TRBJ2-1	CASSLGLAGGAYEQFF	TGTGCCAGCAGCTTAGGACTAGCGGGAGGAGCGTATGAGCAGTTCTTC
TRBV9	NA	NA	TRBJ2-7	CASSASGTPTYEQYF	TGTGCCAGCAGCGCTTCCGGGACTCCCACCTACGAGCAGTACTTC
TRBV12-3/TRBV12-4	TRBD1	NA	TRBJ1-2	CASSYTGDYGYTF	TGTGCCAGCAGTTACACAGGGGACTATGGCTACACCTTC
TRBV10-2	TRBD1	NA	TRBJ1-1	CASSERPTGGYYGYNF	TGCGCCAGCAGTGAACGACCGACAGGGGGATACTATGGCTACAACTTT
TRBV10-3	TRBD1	many	TRBJ2-7	CAISEAAGGIYEQYF	TGTGCCATCAGTGAGGCGGCAGGGGGCATTTACGAGCAGTACTTC
TRBV6-1	TRBD2	NA	TRBJ2-1	CASSESGLAVSYNEQFF	TGTGCCAGCAGTGAATCGGGACTAGCGGTCTCCTACAATGAGCAGTTCTTC
TRBV12-3/TRBV12-4	TRBD1	once	TRBJ2-7	CASSLYTDRDYEQYF	TGTGCCAGCAGTTTATATACGGACAGGGACTACGAGCAGTACTTC
TRBV7-3	NA	few	TRBJ2-5	CASSLSGFGETQYF	TGTGCCAGCAGCTTAAGTGGTTTCGGGGAGACCCAGTACTTC
TRBV7-3	NA	NA	TRBJ2-5	CASSLMSGWGTQYF	TGTGCCAGCAGCTTAATGTCCGGGTGGGGGACCCAGTACTTC
TRBV7-4	NA	NA	TRBJ2-3	CASSLVTGSADTQYF	TGTGCCAGCAGCTTAGTGACAGGCTCGGCAGATACGCAGTATTTT
TRBV7-2	NA	medium-sized	TRBJ1-2	CASSLGRFDGYTF	TGTGCCAGCAGCTTAGGCCGTTTCGATGGCTACACCTTC
TRBV18	TRBD1	few	TRBJ1-1	CASSRLQGGDTEAFF	TGTGCCAGCTCACGCCTACAGGGGGGCGACACTGAAGCTTTCTTT
TRBV7-2	NA	NA	TRBJ2-1	CASSSLASYNEQFF	TGTGCCAGCAGCTCTCTAGCGTCGTACAATGAGCAGTTCTTC
TRBV7-8	NA	NA	TRBJ2-3	CASSFLGGGGTDTQYF	TGTGCCAGCAGCTTCCTTGGAGGGGGTGGCACAGATACGCAGTATTTT
TRBV7-6	NA	large	TRBJ2-7	CASSSGSGQGPYEQYF	TGTGCCAGCAGCTCGGGGTCGGGGCAGGGCCCCTACGAGCAGTACTTC
TRBV10-3	NA	NA	TRBJ2-1	CATEREWDNEQFF	TGTGCCACCGAAAGGGAATGGGACAATGAGCAGTTCTTC
TRBV9	NA	NA	TRBJ1-3	CASSVLGAGNTIYF	TGTGCCAGCAGCGTATTAGGGGCTGGAAACACCATATATTTT
TRBV23-1	TRBD2	many	TRBJ2-3	CASSTPSGGPATDTQYF	TGCGCCAGCAGTACTCCTAGCGGGGGGCCCGCCACAGATACGCAGTATTTT
TRBV10-2	NA	many	TRBJ2-7	CASSLRDASYEQYF	TGCGCCAGCAGCCTCCGGGACGCTTCCTACGAGCAGTACTTC
TRBV7-7	NA	many	TRBJ2-1	CASSLESNNEQFF	TGTGCTAGCAGCTTAGAATCCAACAATGAGCAGTTCTTC
TRBV6-1	NA	few	TRBJ1-1	CASSGRGRVLEAFF	TGTGCCAGCAGTGGGAGGGGACGGGTCCTTGAAGCTTTCTTT
TRBV6-1	NA	few	TRBJ2-1	CASRTSSYNEQFF	TGTGCCAGCAGGACTAGCTCCTACAATGAGCAGTTCTTC
TRBV7-8	NA	NA	TRBJ2-5	CASSLREGGGTQYF	TGTGCCAGCAGCCTCAGGGAGGGAGGGGGGACCCAGTACTTC
TRBV7-6	TRBD2	NA	TRBJ2-5	CASSSGTSGQETQYF	TGTGCCAGCAGCTCCGGGACTAGCGGGCAAGAGACCCAGTACTTC
TRBV7-6	NA	NA	TRBJ2-1	CASSPSRSNEQFF	TGTGCCAGCAGCCCTTCACGGAGCAATGAGCAGTTCTTC
TRBV7-2	TRBD2	few	TRBJ2-3	CASSLATSGGGDTQYF	TGTGCCAGCAGCTTAGCTACTAGCGGGGGAGGGGATACGCAGTATTTT
TRBV7-2	NA	few	TRBJ2-3	CASSLSGSSTDTQYF	TGTGCCAGCAGCTTAAGTGGGAGTAGCACAGATACGCAGTATTTT
TRBV7-3	TRBD1	medium-sized	TRBJ2-1	CASSPDRERHEQFF	TGTGCCAGCAGCCCCGACAGGGAGAGACATGAGCAGTTCTTC
TRBV12-3/TRBV12-4	NA	NA	TRBJ2-5	CASNHGNYEQCF	TGTGCCAGCAATCACGGAAACTACGAGCAGTGCTTC
TRBV7-3	NA	NA	TRBJ2-3	CASSPSTDTQYF	TGTGCCAGCAGCCCGAGCACAGATACGCAGTATTTT
TRBV3-1	TRBD2	once	TRBJ2-7	CASSLSGGQTYEQYF	TGTGCCAGCAGCCTAAGCGGGGGACAAACCTACGAGCAGTACTTC
TRBV6-6	NA	NA	TRBJ1-2	CASSYQGAYGYTF	TGTGCCAGCAGTTACCAGGGCGCCTATGGCTACACCTTC